These T cell receptor beta chains were read from a single sample in a study of cytomegalovirus exposure and HLA in healthy donors. Repertoires were generated with immunoSEQ multiplex PCR, while TCRdb's copy carries only in-frame clones and drops some. The sample holds more than 80,000 clones, 65% to 80% seen once. The sequenced material came from PBMCs. Every receptor here comes from a man aged 55-75 years in good health and CMV-seronegative. The CDR3 runs from the conserved cysteine through the conserved F or W. D genes are given only for firm matches. The size field is filled for only some rows; it gives once, few, many or a size class.

>TRBV5-1|TRBJ1-3|TRBD1|NA
CASSQGTGNSGNTIYF
TGCGCCAGCAGCCAGGGGACAGGGAACTCTGGAAACACCATATATTTT
>TRBV5-4|TRBJ2-2|TRBD1|NA
CASSSGDSPTGELFF
TGTGCCAGCAGCTCTGGGGACAGTCCCACCGGGGAGCTGTTTTTT
>TRBV11-2|TRBJ1-6|NA|NA
CASSRKSSYNSPLHF
TGTGCCAGCAGCCGTAAGAGCTCCTATAATTCACCCCTCCACTTT
>TRBV6-1|TRBJ2-2|TRBD1|NA
CASSRDSNTGELFF
TGTGCCAGCAGCCGGGACAGTAACACCGGGGAGCTGTTTTTT
>TRBV6-6|TRBJ1-6|TRBD1|NA
CASRRGPDNSPLHF
TGTGCCAGCAGAAGGGGGCCGGATAATTCACCCCTCCACTTT
>TRBV23-1|TRBJ2-3|NA|once
CASSQSGRGGYTQYF
TGCGCCAGCAGTCAATCGGGTAGGGGAGGCTATACGCAGTATTTT
>TRBV7-3|TRBJ2-2|NA|NA
CASSLSPVTGELFF
TGTGCCAGCAGCCTGAGCCCGGTCACCGGGGAGCTGTTTTTT
>TRBV30|TRBJ1-2|NA|few
CAAAANYGYTF
TGTGCCGCGGCGGCTAACTATGGCTACACCTTC
>TRBV5-4|TRBJ1-6|NA|NA
CASSLEQGNSPLHF
TGTGCCAGCAGCTTGGAACAGGGCAATTCACCCCTCCACTTT
>TRBV7-2|TRBJ1-5|NA|NA
CASSSYRADQPQHF
TGTGCCAGCAGCTCATACAGGGCCGATCAGCCCCAGCATTTT
>TRBV28|TRBJ1-3|TRBD1|once
CASSSPGQGGNTIYF
TGTGCCAGCAGTTCCCCCGGACAGGGAGGAAACACCATATATTTT
>TRBV2|TRBJ1-5|NA|NA
CASSDRTGNQPQHF
TGTGCCAGCAGTGACCGGACAGGCAATCAGCCCCAGCATTTT
>TRBV12-5|TRBJ2-3|NA|NA
CASGPGGWSATDTQYF
TGTGCTAGTGGACCTGGGGGGTGGTCAGCTACAGATACGCAGTATTTT
>TRBV13|TRBJ2-3|TRBD2|NA
CASRRGLAGVDTQYF
TGTGCCAGCAGGCGGGGACTAGCGGGGGTTGATACGCAGTATTTT